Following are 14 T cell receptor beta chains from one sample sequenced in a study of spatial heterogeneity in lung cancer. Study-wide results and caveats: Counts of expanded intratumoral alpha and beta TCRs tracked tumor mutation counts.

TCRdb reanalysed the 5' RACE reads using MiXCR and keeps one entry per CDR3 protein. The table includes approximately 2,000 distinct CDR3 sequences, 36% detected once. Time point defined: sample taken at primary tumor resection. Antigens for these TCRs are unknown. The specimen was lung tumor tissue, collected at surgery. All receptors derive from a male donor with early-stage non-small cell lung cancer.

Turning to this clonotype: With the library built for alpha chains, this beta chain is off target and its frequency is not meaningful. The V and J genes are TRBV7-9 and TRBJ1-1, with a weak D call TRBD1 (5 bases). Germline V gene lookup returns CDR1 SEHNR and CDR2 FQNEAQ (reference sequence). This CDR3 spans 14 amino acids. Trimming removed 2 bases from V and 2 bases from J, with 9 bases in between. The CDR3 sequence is CASSLSGANTEAFF. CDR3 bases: TGTGCCAGCAGCTTATCCGGGGCAAACACTGAAGCTTTCTTT.

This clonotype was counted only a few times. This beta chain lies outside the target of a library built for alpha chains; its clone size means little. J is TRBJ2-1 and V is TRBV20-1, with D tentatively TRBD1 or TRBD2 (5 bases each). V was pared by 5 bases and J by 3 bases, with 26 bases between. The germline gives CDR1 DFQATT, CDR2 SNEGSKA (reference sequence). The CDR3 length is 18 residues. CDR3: CSAPPTGRALLGYNEQFF. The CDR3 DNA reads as TGCAGTGCTCCACCGACGGGACGAGCTCTTCTAGGCTACAATGAGCAGTTCTTC.

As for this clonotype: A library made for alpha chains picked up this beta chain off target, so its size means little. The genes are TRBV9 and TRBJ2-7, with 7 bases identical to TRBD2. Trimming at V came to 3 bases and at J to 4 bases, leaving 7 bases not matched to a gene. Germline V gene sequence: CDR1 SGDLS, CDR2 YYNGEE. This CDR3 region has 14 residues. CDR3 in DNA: TGTGCCAGCAGCGCTGGACTAGGGAGGTACGAGCAGTACTTC. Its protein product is CASSAGLGRYEQYF.

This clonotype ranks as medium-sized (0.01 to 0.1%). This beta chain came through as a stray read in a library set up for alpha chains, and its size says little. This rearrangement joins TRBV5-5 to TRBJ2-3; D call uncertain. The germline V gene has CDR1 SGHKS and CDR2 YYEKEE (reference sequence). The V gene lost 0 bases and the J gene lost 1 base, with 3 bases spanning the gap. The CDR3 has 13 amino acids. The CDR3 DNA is TGTGCCAGCAGCTTGGTGGGCACAGATACGCAGTATTTT. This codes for CASSLVGTDTQYF.

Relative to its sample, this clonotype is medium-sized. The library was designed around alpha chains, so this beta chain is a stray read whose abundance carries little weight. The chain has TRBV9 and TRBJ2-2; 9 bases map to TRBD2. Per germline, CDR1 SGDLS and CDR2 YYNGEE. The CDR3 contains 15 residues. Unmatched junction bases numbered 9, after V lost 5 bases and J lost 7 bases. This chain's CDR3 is CASRGGLAEGGELFF. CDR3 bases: TGTGCCAGCAGAGGGGGACTAGCAGAGGGCGGGGAGCTGTTTTTT. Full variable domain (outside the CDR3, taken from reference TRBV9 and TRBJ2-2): DSGVTQTPKHLITATGQRVTLRCSPRSGDLSVYWYQQSLDQGLQFLIQYYNGEERAKGNILERFSAQQFPDLHSELNLSSLELGDSALYFCASRGGLAEGGELFFGEGSRLTVL.

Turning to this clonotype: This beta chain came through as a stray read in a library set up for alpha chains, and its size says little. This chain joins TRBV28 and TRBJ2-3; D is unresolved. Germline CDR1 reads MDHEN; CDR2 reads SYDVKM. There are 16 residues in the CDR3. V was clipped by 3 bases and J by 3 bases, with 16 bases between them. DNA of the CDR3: TGTGCCAGCAGTTTTTTCGGTGTCGTATGGACAGATACGCAGTATTTT. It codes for CASSFFGVVWTDTQYF. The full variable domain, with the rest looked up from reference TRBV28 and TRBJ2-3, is DVKVTQSSRYLVKRTGEKVFLECVQDMDHENMFWYRQDPGLGLRLIYFSYDVKMKEKGDIPEGYSVSREKKERFSLILESASTNQTSMYLCASSFFGVVWTDTQYFGPGTRLTVL.

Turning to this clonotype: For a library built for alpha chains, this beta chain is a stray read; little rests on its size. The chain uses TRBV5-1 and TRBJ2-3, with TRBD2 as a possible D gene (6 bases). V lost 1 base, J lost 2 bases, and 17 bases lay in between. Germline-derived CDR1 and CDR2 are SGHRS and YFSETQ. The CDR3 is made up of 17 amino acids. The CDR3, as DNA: TGCGCCAGCAGCTTGTCTCCTAGCGCGGACTTCACAGATACGCAGTATTTT. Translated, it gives CASSLSPSADFTDTQYF.

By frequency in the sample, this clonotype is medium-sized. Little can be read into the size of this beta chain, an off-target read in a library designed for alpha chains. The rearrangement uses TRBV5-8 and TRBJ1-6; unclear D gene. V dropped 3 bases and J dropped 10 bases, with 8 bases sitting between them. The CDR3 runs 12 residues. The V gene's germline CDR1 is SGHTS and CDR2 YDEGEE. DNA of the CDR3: TGTGCCAGCAGCTGGGATCGCTCACCCCTCCACTTT. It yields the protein CASSWDRSPLHF.

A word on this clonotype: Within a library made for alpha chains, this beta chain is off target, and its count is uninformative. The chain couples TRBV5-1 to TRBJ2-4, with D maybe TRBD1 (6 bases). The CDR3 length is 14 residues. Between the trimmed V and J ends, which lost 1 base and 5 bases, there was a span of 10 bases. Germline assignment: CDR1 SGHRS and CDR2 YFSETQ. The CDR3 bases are TGCGCCAGCAGCTTGACAGGGATTGAAAACATTCAGTACTTC. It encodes CASSLTGIENIQYF.

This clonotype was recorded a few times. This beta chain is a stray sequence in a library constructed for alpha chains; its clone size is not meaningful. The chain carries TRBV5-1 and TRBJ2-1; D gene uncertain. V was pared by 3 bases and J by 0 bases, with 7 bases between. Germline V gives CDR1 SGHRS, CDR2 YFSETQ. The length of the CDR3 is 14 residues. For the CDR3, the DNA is TGCGCCAGCAGCTCGGTGTCCTCCTACAATGAGCAGTTCTTC. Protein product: CASSSVSSYNEQFF.

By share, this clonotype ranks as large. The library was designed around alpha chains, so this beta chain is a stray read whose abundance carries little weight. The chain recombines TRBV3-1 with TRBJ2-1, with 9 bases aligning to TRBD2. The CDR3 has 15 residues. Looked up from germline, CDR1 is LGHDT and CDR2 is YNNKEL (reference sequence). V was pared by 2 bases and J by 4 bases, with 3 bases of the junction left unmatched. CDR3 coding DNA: TGTGCCAGCAGCCAAAGCGGGAGGATATACAATGAGCAGTTCTTC. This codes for CASSQSGRIYNEQFF.

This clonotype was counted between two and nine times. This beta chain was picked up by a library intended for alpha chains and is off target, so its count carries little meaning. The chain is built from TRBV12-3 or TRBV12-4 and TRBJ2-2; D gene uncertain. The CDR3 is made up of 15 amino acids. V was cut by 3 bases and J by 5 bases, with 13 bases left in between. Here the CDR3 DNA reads TGTGCCAGCAGTTTGCTTGATACTTCTACCGGGGAGCTGTTTTTT. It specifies CASSLLDTSTGELFF.

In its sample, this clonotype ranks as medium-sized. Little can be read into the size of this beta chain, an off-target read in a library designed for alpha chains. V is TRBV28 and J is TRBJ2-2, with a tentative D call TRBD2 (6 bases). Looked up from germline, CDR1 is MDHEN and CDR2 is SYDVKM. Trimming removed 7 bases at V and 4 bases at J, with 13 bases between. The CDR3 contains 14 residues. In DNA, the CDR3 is TGTGCCAGCATTAAGAGAGCGGGCACCGGGGAGCTGTTTTTT. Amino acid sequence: CASIKRAGTGELFF.

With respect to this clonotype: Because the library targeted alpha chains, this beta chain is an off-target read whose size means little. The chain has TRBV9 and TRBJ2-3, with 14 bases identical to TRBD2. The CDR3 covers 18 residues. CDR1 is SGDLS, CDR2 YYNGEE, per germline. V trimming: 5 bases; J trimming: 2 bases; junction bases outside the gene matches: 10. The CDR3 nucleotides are TGTGCCAGCAGTATCGGGACTAGCGGGGGATCGGCCACAGATACGCAGTATTTT. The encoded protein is CASSIGTSGGSATDTQYF.